These 3 T cell receptor beta chains were sequenced from one sample in a study of blood T cell repertoires in COVID-19. Sequencing was performed with immunoSEQ multiplex PCR; in TCRdb, only in-frame clones are kept and a portion is missing. The sample carries approximately 210,000 clones, just under 85% recorded once. Sequencing used peripheral blood. These receptors originate from a woman aged 45-60 years with active or convalescent COVID-19.

This clone showed up just once. Other DNA sequences from this sample encode an identical CDR3 as well. The chain joins TRBV19 to TRBJ2-2, with TRBD1 as a possible D gene (6 bases). Germline V lookup: CDR1 LNHDA, CDR2 SQIVND (reference sequence). The V and J ends lost 3 bases and 0 bases respectively, with 8 bases between them. CDR3 length: 15 residues. CDR3 DNA: TGTGCCAGTAGTATTCAGGGGCCGAACACCGGGGAGCTGTTTTTT. It encodes CASSIQGPNTGELFF. Combining the CDR3 with reference TRBV19 and TRBJ2-2 gives the whole variable domain DGGITQSPKYLFRKEGQNVTLSCEQNLNHDAMYWYRQDPGQGLRLIYYSQIVNDFQKGDIAEGYSVSREKKESFPLTVTSAQKNPTAFYLCASSIQGPNTGELFFGEGSRLTVL.

The V gene is TRBV18, the J gene TRBJ2-5; D ambiguous. CDR1 is KGHSH, CDR2 LQKENI, per germline. The CDR3 runs to 13 residues. V was clipped by 5 bases and J by 4 bases, with 11 bases between them. The CDR3, as DNA: TGTGCCAGCTCAACTAACCTCAGAGAGACCCAGTACTTC. It encodes CASSTNLRETQYF.

The rearrangement joins TRBV29-1 to TRBJ2-3; tentatively, D is TRBD1 (5 bases). With 1 base removed from V and 4 bases from J, the gap between germline ends came to 12 bases. The CDR3 sequence is 14 residues long. Germline V gene sequence: CDR1 SQVTM, CDR2 ANQGSEA. CDR3: CSVEVARGADTQYF. The CDR3 DNA reads as TGCAGCGTTGAAGTGGCTAGGGGCGCAGATACGCAGTATTTT.